The 25 T cell receptor beta chains below come from one sample, sequenced in a study. TCRdb independently ran MiXCR on the RT-PCR reads; one entry per CDR3 protein. The sample has about 680,000 distinct CDR3 sequences, 12% to 15% seen once. The sequenced material came from memory CD4+ T cells from blood. The receptors come from a female donor in good health, serving as a healthy control.

This clonotype has just a few counts. The gene calls are TRBV12-3 or TRBV12-4 and TRBJ2-1; D gene ambiguous. The CDR3 spans 14 residues. The V and J ends lost 3 bases and 7 bases respectively, with 13 bases between them. The CDR3 protein is CASSFPPAENEQFF. Written as DNA, the CDR3 is TGTGCCAGCAGTTTTCCCCCCGCAGAGAATGAGCAGTTCTTC.

In this sample, this clonotype turned up many times. The chain is built from TRBV20-1 and TRBJ2-1, with a weak D call TRBD2 (5 bases). The germline V gene has CDR1 DFQATT and CDR2 SNEGSKA (reference sequence). Trimming shortened V by 5 bases and J by 12 bases, and 14 bases separated the two germline ends. The CDR3 contains 11 residues. This CDR3 is CSAFLAQRQFF. CDR3 sequence (DNA): TGCAGTGCTTTTCTAGCTCAGAGGCAGTTCTTC.

The J gene is TRBJ1-2, the V gene TRBV30; D is uncertain. CDR3 length: 13 residues. Germline CDR1 reads GTSNPN; CDR2 reads SVGIG (reference sequence). V was pared by 2 bases and J by 4 bases, with 11 bases between. The DNA of the CDR3 is TGTGCCTGGAGTCTCCAGGAGATCTATGGCTACACCTTC. It codes for CAWSLQEIYGYTF.

This clonotype was seen at least ten times. The chain carries TRBV12-3 or TRBV12-4 and TRBJ1-2; 7 nucleotides agree with TRBD1. V lost 5 bases, J lost 8 bases, and 5 bases stayed unmatched. The CDR3 is 12 amino acids. Here the CDR3 DNA reads TGTGCCAGCAGTCCTCACAGGGGAGGCTACACCTTC. Encoded protein: CASSPHRGGYTF.

This clonotype was picked up a small number of times. This chain links TRBV27 with TRBJ1-5; D call uncertain. Trimming took off 4 bases at V and 5 bases at J, with 9 bases between the two ends. This CDR3 spans 13 amino acids. Per the germline V gene, CDR1 is MNHEY and CDR2 is SMNVEV (reference sequence). The CDR3 loop is CASSSQADQPQHF. The CDR3 coding sequence is TGTGCCAGCAGTTCACAAGCCGATCAGCCCCAGCATTTT.

The chain has TRBV6-1 and TRBJ1-1; D uncertain. Trimming shortened V by 1 base and J by 4 bases, and 13 bases separated the two germline ends. The germline V gene encodes CDR1 MNHNS and CDR2 SASEGT. This CDR3 has 15 residues. The CDR3 sequence is CASSEEGWLGTEAFF. The CDR3 DNA sequence: TGTGCCAGCAGTGAAGAAGGGTGGTTGGGCACTGAAGCTTTCTTT.

V usage is TRBV12-5 and J usage is TRBJ2-1; D is unresolved. CDR1 is LGHNT, CDR2 FRNRAP, per germline. This CDR3 spans 15 amino acids. V shed 2 bases and J shed 4 bases, with 12 bases lying between them. The CDR3, as DNA: TGTGCTAGTGGTTTGTATCCAGCCGGATACAATGAGCAGTTCTTC. It specifies CASGLYPAGYNEQFF.

This clonotype was found many times. The conserved final phenylalanine or tryptophan is absent from the CDR3, which likely points to a read error. It is unclear where the CDR3 begins or ends on the DNA, so no DNA is shown, and the CDR3 is as TCRdb lists it. The chain couples TRBV5-6 to TRBJ2-5; the table calls TRBD1, which could not be checked here. The V gene's germline CDR1 is SGHDT and CDR2 YYEEEE. The CDR3 contains 12 residues when both ends are counted. This CDR3 is CASSRGQGRVDE.

This clonotype was observed a few times. J is TRBJ2-3 and V is TRBV12-3 or TRBV12-4; TRBD2 matches at 8 bases. The CDR3 has 16 amino acids. Trimming at V came to 7 bases and at J to 0 bases, leaving 9 bases not matched to a gene. The CDR3 protein is CASTPGLAGSTDTQYF. Here the CDR3 DNA reads TGTGCCAGCACCCCGGGGCTAGCGGGTAGCACAGATACGCAGTATTTT.

This clonotype occurred a few times. CDR3 in amino acids: CASSIGTSGGLDEQFF. Here the CDR3 DNA reads TGTGCCAGCAGCATCGGGACTAGCGGAGGCCTAGATGAGCAGTTCTTC. V is TRBV9 and J is TRBJ2-1, with 11 bases that match TRBD2. Germline V gene data show CDR1 as SGDLS and CDR2 as YYNGEE. The CDR3 extends over 16 amino acids. The V segment lost 4 bases and the J segment 8 bases; nucleotides outside the gene matches: 11.

This clonotype has at least ten counts. The chain links TRBV10-3 to TRBJ2-3, with D possibly TRBD2 on 6 matching bases. The CDR3 covers 13 residues. Per the germline V gene, CDR1 is ENHRY and CDR2 is SYGVKD. V shed 4 bases and J shed 9 bases, with 14 bases lying between them. The CDR3 loop reads CAISAFPGDTQYF. The CDR3 DNA reads as TGTGCCATCAGTGCATTTCCGGGAGACACGCAGTATTTT.

This clonotype appeared a few times. The chain employs TRBV4-1 and TRBJ1-2; D call uncertain. The length of the CDR3 is 14 residues. Trimming shortened V by 5 bases and J by 5 bases, and 15 bases separated the two germline ends. Germline CDR1 is MGHRA and CDR2 is YSYEKL. CDR3 amino acids: CASSTSSAIYGYTF. CDR3 DNA: TGCGCCAGCAGCACCTCATCGGCTATATATGGCTACACCTTC.

The rearrangement joins TRBV20-1 to TRBJ1-1, with 10 bases that match TRBD1. Germline V lookup: CDR1 DFQATT, CDR2 SNEGSKA (reference sequence). V shed 6 bases, J shed 6 bases, and the junction held 13 bases outside the gene matches. This CDR3 has 15 amino acids. CDR3 sequence reads: CSAPSPGQGLPEAFF. CDR3 nucleotides: TGCAGTGCCCCGTCACCGGGACAGGGGTTGCCTGAAGCTTTCTTT.

V and J are TRBV2 and TRBJ2-3; D might be TRBD1 (6 bases). V lost 7 bases and J 4 bases, leaving 15 bases between the germline ends. This CDR3 comprises 14 residues. CDR1 is SNHLY, CDR2 FYNNEI, per germline. As DNA, the CDR3 is TGTGCCAGCAATGGGGGCGTCTTACCAGATACGCAGTATTTT. Amino acids: CASNGGVLPDTQYF. Full variable domain (remainder filled in from reference TRBV2 and TRBJ2-3): EPEVTQTPSHQVTQMGQEVILRCVPISNHLYFYWYRQILGQKVEFLVSFYNNEISEKSEIFDDQFSVERPDGSNFTLKIRSTKLEDSAMYFCASNGGVLPDTQYFGPGTRLTVL.

J is TRBJ2-7 and V is TRBV20-1; D perhaps matches TRBD1 (7 bases). Germline-derived CDR1 and CDR2 are DFQATT and SNEGSKA (reference sequence). V was shortened by 5 bases and J by 4 bases, with 18 bases between the two germline ends. The CDR3 has 14 residues. CDR3 in amino acids: CSAVGGTDLYEQYF. The CDR3 region has the DNA TGCAGTGCTGTAGGGGGGACAGATTTATACGAGCAGTACTTC.

V and J are TRBV10-3 and TRBJ2-2; possible D gene TRBD2, 5 bases. The germline V gene has CDR1 ENHRY and CDR2 SYGVKD. Trimming took off 0 bases at V and 7 bases at J, with 12 bases between the two ends. This CDR3 region has 15 residues. The CDR3 region is CAISESRVRSGELFF. CDR3 sequence (DNA): TGTGCCATCAGTGAGTCGCGGGTTAGGAGCGGGGAGCTGTTTTTT.

The V and J genes are TRBV20-1 and TRBJ2-5, with a possible D match to TRBD1 (8 bases). Trimming removed 5 bases at V and 5 bases at J, with 15 bases between. Germline V gene lookup returns CDR1 DFQATT and CDR2 SNEGSKA (reference sequence). The CDR3 covers 13 residues. The chain's CDR3 is CSAGQGGTETQYF. CDR3 sequence (DNA): TGCAGTGCTGGACAGGGAGGGACGGAGACCCAGTACTTC.

For this clonotype: The CDR3 end shows no conserved phenylalanine or tryptophan, and so a read error is likely. The chain joins TRBV11-2 to TRBJ1-2; unclear D gene. V lost 1 base and J lost 3, with 9 bases in between. The length of the CDR3 is 14 residues. The germline V gene encodes CDR1 SGHAT and CDR2 FQNNGV. This chain's CDR3 is CASSLGRWDYGYTL. DNA for the CDR3: TGTGCCAGCAGCTTAGGGAGGTGGGACTATGGCTACACCTTG.

This clonotype appeared a few times. This chain uses TRBV7-2 with TRBJ2-1, with no clear D. The CDR3 is 16 residues long. V dropped 7 bases and J dropped 6 bases, with 22 bases sitting between them. Germline V gene lookup returns CDR1 SGHTA and CDR2 FQGNSA. The CDR3 reads CASTLGPTWAANEQFF. The CDR3 DNA sequence: TGTGCCAGCACTCTCGGACCAACCTGGGCAGCCAATGAGCAGTTCTTC.

The table lists this clonotype with a few counts. The chain couples TRBV20-1 to TRBJ2-3; 8 nucleotides align to TRBD2. The CDR3 has 15 amino acids. Trimming cost V 5 bases and J 5 bases; bases outside gene matches: 12. CDR1 is DFQATT and CDR2 is SNEGSKA in the germline V gene (reference sequence). In nucleotides, the CDR3 is TGCAGTGCTGGGGATGGGAGCGGGGGTCTAGATACGCAGTATTTT. Amino acids: CSAGDGSGGLDTQYF.

There are many counts of this clonotype. The chain employs TRBV27 and TRBJ2-5; D gene unclear. The V gene lost 4 bases and the J gene lost 2 bases, with 8 bases spanning the gap. The CDR3 has 13 residues. Germline V gene sequence: CDR1 MNHEY, CDR2 SMNVEV (reference sequence). The CDR3 here is CASSWAGQETQYF. CDR3 bases: TGTGCCAGCAGTTGGGCCGGGCAAGAGACCCAGTACTTC.

The chain is built from TRBV20-1 and TRBJ1-1; 7 nucleotides agree with TRBD1. J gave up 4 bases and V 6 bases, and 8 bases lay outside the gene matches. Germline V lookup: CDR1 DFQATT, CDR2 SNEGSKA (reference sequence). The CDR3 is made up of 13 amino acids. CDR3 sequence reads: CSAPDRMSTEAFF. The CDR3, as DNA: TGCAGTGCCCCGGACAGGATGAGCACTGAAGCTTTCTTT.

This clonotype was recorded at least ten times. This chain uses TRBV5-6 with TRBJ2-3; TRBD2 matches at 12 bases. Germline CDR1 and CDR2: SGHDT and YYEEEE. CDR3 length equals 15 residues. The ends lost 6 bases at V and 4 bases at J; junction bases unmatched: 6. In nucleotides, the CDR3 is TGTGCCAGCACCCGGACTAGCGGGACAGCAGATACGCAGTATTTT. Its translation is CASTRTSGTADTQYF.

The V call is TRBV27, the J call TRBJ2-5; possible D gene TRBD2, 5 bases. The ends were cut back, 7 bases at V and 5 bases at J, with 14 bases in the middle. Germline CDR1 MNHEY, CDR2 SMNVEV (reference sequence). The CDR3 has 13 amino acids. The DNA for the CDR3 is TGTGCCAGCACTCACACTTCGGGGGAGACCCAGTACTTC. It yields the protein CASTHTSGETQYF.

J is TRBJ1-1 and V is TRBV28, with TRBD1 matching over 9 bases. The CDR3 has 19 residues. V lost 3 bases and J lost 7; bases outside the gene matches: 21. The V gene's germline CDR1 is MDHEN and CDR2 SYDVKM. In nucleotides, the CDR3 is TGTGCCAGCAGTTTGGTGGCCCCAATTTGGGGACAGGGCGCGGGTGAAGCTTTCTTT. Translating gives CASSLVAPIWGQGAGEAFF.